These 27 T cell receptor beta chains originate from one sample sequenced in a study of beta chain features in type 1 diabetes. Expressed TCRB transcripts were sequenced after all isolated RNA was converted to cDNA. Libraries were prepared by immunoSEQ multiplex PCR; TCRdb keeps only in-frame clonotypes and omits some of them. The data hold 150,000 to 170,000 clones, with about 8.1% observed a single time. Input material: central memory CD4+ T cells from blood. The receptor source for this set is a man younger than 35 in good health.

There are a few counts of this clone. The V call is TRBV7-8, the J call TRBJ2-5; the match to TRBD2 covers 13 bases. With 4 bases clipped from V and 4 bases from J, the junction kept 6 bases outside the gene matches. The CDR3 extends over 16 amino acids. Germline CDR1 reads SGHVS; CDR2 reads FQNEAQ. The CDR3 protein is CASSSRTSGSRETQYF. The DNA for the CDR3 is TGTGCCAGCAGCTCCCGGACTAGCGGGAGCCGAGAGACCCAGTACTTC. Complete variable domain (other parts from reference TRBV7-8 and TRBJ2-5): GAGVSQSPRYKVAKRGQDVALRCDPISGHVSLFWYQQALGQGPEFLTYFQNEAQLDKSGLPSDRFFAERPEGSVSTLKIQRTQQEDSAVYLCASSSRTSGSRETQYFGPGTRLLVL.

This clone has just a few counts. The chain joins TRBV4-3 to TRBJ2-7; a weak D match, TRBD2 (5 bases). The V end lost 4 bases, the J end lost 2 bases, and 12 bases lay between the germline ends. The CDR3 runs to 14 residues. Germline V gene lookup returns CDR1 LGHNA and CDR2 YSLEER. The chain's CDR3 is CASSRRTGTYEQYF. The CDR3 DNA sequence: TGCGCCAGCAGCCGACGGACGGGGACCTACGAGCAGTACTTC.

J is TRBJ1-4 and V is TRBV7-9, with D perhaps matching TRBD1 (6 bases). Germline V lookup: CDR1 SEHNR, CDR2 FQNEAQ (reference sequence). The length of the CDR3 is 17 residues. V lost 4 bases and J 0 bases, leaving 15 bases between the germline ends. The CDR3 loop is CASSSTWTVSTNEKLFF. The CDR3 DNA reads TGTGCCAGCAGCTCGACCTGGACAGTTTCAACTAATGAAAAACTGTTTTTT.

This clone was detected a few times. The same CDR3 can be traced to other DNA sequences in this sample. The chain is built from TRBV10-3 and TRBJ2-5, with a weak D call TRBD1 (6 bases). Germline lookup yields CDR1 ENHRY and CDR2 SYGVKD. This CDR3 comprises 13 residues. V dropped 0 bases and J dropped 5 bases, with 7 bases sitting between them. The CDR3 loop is CAISESGGETQYF. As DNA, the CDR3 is TGTGCCATCAGTGAGTCTGGGGGCGAGACCCAGTACTTC.

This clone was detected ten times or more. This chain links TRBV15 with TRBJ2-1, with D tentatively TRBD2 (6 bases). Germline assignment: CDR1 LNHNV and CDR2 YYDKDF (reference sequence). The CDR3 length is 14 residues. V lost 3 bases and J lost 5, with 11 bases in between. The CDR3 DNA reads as TGTGCCACCAGCAGGTTCGGAGGGGACAATGAGCAGTTCTTC. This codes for CATSRFGGDNEQFF.

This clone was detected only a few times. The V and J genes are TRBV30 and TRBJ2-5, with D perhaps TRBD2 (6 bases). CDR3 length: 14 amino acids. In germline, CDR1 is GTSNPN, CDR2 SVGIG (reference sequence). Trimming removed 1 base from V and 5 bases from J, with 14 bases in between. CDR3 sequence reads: CAWSGPGAVETQYF. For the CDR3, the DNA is TGTGCCTGGAGTGGGCCGGGAGCGGTCGAGACCCAGTACTTC.

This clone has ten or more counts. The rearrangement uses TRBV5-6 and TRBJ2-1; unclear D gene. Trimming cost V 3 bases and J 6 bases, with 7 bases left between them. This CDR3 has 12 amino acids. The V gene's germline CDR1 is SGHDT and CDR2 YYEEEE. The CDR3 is CASSSYPNEQFF. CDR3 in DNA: TGTGCCAGCAGCTCCTACCCCAATGAGCAGTTCTTC.

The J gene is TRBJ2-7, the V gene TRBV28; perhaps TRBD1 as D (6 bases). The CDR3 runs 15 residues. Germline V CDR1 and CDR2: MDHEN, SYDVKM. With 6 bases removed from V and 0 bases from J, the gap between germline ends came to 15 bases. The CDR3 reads CASRITGQSSYEQYF. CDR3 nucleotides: TGTGCCAGCAGAATAACAGGACAGAGCTCCTACGAGCAGTACTTC.

The CDR3 nucleotides are TGTGCCAGCAGCTTCGCCAGGGATCGCACTGAAGCTTTCTTT. This codes for CASSFARDRTEAFF. The V call is TRBV7-9, the J call TRBJ1-1; the D gene is possibly TRBD1 (5 bases). V dropped 3 bases and J dropped 4 bases, with 12 bases sitting between them. This CDR3 comprises 14 residues. Germline V gene lookup returns CDR1 SEHNR and CDR2 FQNEAQ (reference sequence).

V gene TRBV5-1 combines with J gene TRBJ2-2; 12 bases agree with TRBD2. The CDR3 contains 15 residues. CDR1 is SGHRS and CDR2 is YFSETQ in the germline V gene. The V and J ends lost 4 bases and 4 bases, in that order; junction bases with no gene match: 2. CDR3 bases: TGCGCCAGCAGCACGACTAGCGGGAGCACCGGGGAGCTGTTTTTT. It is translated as CASSTTSGSTGELFF.

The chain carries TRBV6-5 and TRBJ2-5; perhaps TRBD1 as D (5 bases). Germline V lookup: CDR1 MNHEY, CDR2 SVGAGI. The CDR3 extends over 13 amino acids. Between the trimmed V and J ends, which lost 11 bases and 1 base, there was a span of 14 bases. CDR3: CASRQTLQETQYF. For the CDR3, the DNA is TGTGCCTCCCGACAGACTCTCCAAGAGACCCAGTACTTC.

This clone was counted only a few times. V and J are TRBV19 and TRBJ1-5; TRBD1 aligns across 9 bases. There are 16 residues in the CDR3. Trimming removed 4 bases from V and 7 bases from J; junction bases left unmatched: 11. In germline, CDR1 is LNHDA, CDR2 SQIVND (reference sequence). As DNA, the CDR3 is TGTGCCAGTAGTACCCCACAGGACAGGGGTAACCAGCCCCAGCATTTT. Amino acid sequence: CASSTPQDRGNQPQHF.

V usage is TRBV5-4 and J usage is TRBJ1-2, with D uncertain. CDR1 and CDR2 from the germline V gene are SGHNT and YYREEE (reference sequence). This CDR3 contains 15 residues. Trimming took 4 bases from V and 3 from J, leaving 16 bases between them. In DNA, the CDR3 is TGTGCCAGCAGCCCGCGACATGCGCTGGACTATGGCTACACCTTC. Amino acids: CASSPRHALDYGYTF.

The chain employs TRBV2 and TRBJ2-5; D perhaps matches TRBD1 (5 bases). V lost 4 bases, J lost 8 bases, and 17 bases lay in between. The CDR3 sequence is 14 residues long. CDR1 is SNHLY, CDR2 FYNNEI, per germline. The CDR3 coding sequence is TGTGCCAGCAGTGGCCGCGACAGTCTAAAAACCCAGTACTTC. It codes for CASSGRDSLKTQYF.

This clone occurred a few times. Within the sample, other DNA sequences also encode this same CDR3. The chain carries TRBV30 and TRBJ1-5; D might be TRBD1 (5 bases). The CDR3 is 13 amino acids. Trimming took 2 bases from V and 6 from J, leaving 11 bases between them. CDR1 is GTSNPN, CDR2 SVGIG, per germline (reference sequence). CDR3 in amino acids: CAWSPGFGQPQHF. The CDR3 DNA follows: TGTGCCTGGAGTCCAGGGTTCGGTCAGCCCCAGCATTTT. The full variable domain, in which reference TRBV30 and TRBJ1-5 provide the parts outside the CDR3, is SQTIHQWPATLVQPVGSPLSLECTVEGTSNPNLYWYRQAAGRGLQLLFYSVGIGQISSEVPQNLSASRPQDRQFILSSKKLLLSDSGFYLCAWSPGFGQPQHFGDGTRLSIL.

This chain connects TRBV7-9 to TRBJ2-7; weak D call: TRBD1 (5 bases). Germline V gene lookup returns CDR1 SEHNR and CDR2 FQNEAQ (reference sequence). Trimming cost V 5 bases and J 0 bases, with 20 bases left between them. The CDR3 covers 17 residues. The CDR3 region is CASSPNPGQGSSYEQYF. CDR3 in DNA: TGTGCCAGCAGCCCAAACCCAGGGCAGGGCAGCTCCTACGAGCAGTACTTC.

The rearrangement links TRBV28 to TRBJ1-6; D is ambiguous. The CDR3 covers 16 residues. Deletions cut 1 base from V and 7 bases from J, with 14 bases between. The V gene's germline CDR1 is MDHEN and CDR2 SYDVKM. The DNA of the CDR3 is TGTGCCAGCAGTTTATCGGTTTGGTCGGGGAATTCACCCCTCCACTTT. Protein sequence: CASSLSVWSGNSPLHF.

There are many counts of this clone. As DNA, the CDR3 is TGTGCCAGCAGCCCGTACCGGGACAACAAAGCCAGAGATACGCAGTATTTT. Amino acids: CASSPYRDNKARDTQYF. The chain employs TRBV7-9 and TRBJ2-3, with D maybe TRBD1 (6 bases). From germline, CDR1 is SEHNR and CDR2 FQNEAQ (reference sequence). V was pared by 5 bases and J by 5 bases, with 23 bases between. This CDR3 contains 17 residues.

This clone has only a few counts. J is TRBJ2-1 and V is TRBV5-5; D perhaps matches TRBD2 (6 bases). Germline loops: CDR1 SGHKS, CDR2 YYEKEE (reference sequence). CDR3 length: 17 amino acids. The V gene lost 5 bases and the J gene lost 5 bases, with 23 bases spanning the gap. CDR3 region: CASRTQFGGGPHNEQFF. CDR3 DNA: TGTGCCAGCAGGACTCAATTTGGGGGAGGCCCACACAATGAGCAGTTCTTC. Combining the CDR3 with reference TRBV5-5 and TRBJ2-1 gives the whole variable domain DAGVTQSPTHLIKTRGQQVTLRCSPISGHKSVSWYQQVLGQGPQFIFQYYEKEERGRGNFPDRFSARQFPNYSSELNVNALLLGDSALYLCASRTQFGGGPHNEQFFGPGTRLTVL.

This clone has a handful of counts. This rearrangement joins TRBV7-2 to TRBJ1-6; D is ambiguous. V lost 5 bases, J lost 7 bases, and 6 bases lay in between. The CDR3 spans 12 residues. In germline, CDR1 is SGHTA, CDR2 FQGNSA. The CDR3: CASSLRNSPLHF. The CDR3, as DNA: TGTGCCAGCAGCCTCAGGAATTCACCCCTCCACTTT. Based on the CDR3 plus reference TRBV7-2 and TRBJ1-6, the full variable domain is GAGVSQSPSNKVTEKGKDVELRCDPISGHTALYWYRQSLGQGLEFLIYFQGNSAPDKSGLPSDRFSAERTGGSVSTLTIQRTQQEDSAVYLCASSLRNSPLHFGNGTRLTVT.

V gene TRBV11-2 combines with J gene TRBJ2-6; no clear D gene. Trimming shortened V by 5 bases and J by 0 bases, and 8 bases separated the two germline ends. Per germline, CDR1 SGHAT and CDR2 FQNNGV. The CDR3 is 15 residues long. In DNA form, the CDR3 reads TGTGCCAGCAGCCCACTGTACTCTGGGGCCAACGTCCTGACTTTC. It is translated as CASSPLYSGANVLTF.

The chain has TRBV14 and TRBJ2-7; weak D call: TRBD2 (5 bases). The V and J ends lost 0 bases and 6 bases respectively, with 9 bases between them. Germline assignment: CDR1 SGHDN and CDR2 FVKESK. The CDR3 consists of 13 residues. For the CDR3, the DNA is TGTGCCAGCAGCCAAGATTTGGGGAGCGAGCAGTACTTC. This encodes CASSQDLGSEQYF. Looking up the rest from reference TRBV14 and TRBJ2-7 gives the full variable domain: EAGVTQFPSHSVIEKGQTVTLRCDPISGHDNLYWYRRVMGKEIKFLLHFVKESKQDESGMPNNRFLAERTGGTYSTLKVQPAELEDSGVYFCASSQDLGSEQYFGPGTRLTVT.

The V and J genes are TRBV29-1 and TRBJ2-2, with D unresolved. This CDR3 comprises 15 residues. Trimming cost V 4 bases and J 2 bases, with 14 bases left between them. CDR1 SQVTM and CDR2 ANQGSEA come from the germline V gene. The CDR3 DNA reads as TGCAGCGTTGTTGTTTACTCAATAAACACCGGGGAGCTGTTTTTT. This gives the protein CSVVVYSINTGELFF.

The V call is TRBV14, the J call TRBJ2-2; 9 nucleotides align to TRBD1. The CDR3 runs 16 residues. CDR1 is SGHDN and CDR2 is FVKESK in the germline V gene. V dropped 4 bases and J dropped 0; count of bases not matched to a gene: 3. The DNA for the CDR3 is TGTGCCAGCAGCCTGGACAGGGGCGCGAACACCGGGGAGCTGTTTTTT. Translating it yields CASSLDRGANTGELFF.

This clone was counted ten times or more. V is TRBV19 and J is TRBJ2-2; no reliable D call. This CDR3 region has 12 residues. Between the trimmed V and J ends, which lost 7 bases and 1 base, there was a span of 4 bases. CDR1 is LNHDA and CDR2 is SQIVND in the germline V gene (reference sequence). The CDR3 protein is CASNLNTGELFF. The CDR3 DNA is TGTGCCAGTAATCTGAACACCGGGGAGCTGTTTTTT.

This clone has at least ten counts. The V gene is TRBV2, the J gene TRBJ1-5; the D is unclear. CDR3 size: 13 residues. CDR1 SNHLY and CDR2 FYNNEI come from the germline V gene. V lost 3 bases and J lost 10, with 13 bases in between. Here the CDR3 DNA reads TGTGCCAGCAGTGACGGTTTTATCATCCCCCAGCATTTT. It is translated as CASSDGFIIPQHF.

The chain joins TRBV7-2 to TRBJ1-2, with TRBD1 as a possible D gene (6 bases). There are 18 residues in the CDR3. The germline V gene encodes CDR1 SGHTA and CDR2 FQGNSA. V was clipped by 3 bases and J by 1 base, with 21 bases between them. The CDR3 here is CASSFPGSRGTNNYGYTF. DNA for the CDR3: TGTGCCAGCAGCTTCCCTGGTAGCAGGGGAACTAATAACTATGGCTACACCTTC.